This T cell receptor (beta chain) was captured by sequencing in a study of cytotoxic CD8 clonotypes in ibrutinib-treated CLL. Looking at the study overall: Response was recorded as partial in approximately 25 patients and complete in 2; at median roughly 63 months, approximately 14 remained remitted and around twelve had progressed. The average sample held roughly 250,000 productive templates and 94,082 productive rearrangements.

CDR1 is MNHNS and CDR2 is SASEGT in the germline V gene. The CDR3 spans 16 residues. The ends lost 3 bases at V and 7 bases at J; junction bases unmatched: 10. As to this clone: Its matching antigen is unknown.

Study-wide results and caveats: The study found clonality rose at ibrutinib response, then fell toward baseline at progression. Private clonotypes, not public ones, expanded at ibrutinib response.

Generated by immunoSEQ multiplex PCR, the TCRdb table keeps only in-frame clones and is missing some. The sample shows hundreds of thousands of clones, 60% to 80% of them seen only once. This sequence was found in a human donor with chronic lymphocytic leukemia. Here the sequenced sample was PBMCs, taken after 12 months of ibrutinib treatment. The rearrangement joins TRBV6-1 to TRBJ1-5; 9 bases are shared with TRBD1. CDR3 sequence: CASSEGGQGMNQPQHF. As DNA, the CDR3 is TGTGCCAGCAGTGAGGGAGGACAGGGGATGAACCAGCCCCAGCATTTT.